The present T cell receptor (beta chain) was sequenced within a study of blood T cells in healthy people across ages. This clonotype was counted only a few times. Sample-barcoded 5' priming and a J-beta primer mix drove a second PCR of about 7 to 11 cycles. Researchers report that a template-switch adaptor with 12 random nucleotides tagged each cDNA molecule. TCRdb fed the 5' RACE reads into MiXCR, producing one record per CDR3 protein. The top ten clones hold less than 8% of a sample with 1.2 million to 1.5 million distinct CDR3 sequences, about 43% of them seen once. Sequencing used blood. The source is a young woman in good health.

The CDR3 loop is CAIRPQAGVPYEQYF. The CDR3, as DNA: TGTGCCATCAGGCCTCAAGCGGGAGTCCCCTACGAGCAGTACTTC. The rearrangement links TRBV10-3 to TRBJ2-7, with 8 bases matching TRBD2. J gave up 2 bases and V 6 bases, and 9 bases lay outside the gene matches. CDR1 is ENHRY and CDR2 is SYGVKD in the germline V gene. This CDR3 contains 15 residues.